The 19 T cell receptor beta chains below come from one sample, sequenced in a study of response to subunit inactivated influenza vaccine (dated by TCRdb to the late 2010s). The sample's time point label is to be understood as: approximately 47 days after influenza vaccine administration. Libraries were constructed by RT-PCR. TCRdb shows the sequencer as Illumina HiSeq 2500. Clones were called with MiXCR by TCRdb after fastp trimmed the public reads at Q25, and only in-frame beta chains were retained. Under each unique CDR3 protein, matching rows form one entry showing the most common genes and DNA. The sample profile shows a few hundred thousand distinct CDR3 sequences; about 10% of them were found once. Of the sample, approximately 12% falls within the top ten clones. The starting material was PBMCs from blood, obtained roughly 6 weeks after vaccination. Every receptor here comes from a man in his fifties who received an inactivated influenza vaccine. Donor details come from another sample of the same person, matched by shared clones.

V gene TRBV5-1 combines with J gene TRBJ2-7; 9 positions match TRBD1. With 2 bases clipped from V and 5 bases from J, the junction kept 14 bases outside the gene matches. Germline V CDR1 and CDR2: SGHRS, YFSETQ. This CDR3 spans 17 amino acids. In DNA form, the CDR3 reads TGCGCCAGCAGCTTTGGACCTCGAGGGGACAGGGAGGACGAGCAGTACTTC. Amino acid sequence: CASSFGPRGDREDEQYF. Together with reference TRBV5-1 and TRBJ2-7, the CDR3 gives the full variable domain: KAGVTQTPRYLIKTRGQQVTLSCSPISGHRSVSWYQQTPGQGLQFLFEYFSETQRNKGNFPGRFSGRQFSNSRSEMNVSTLELGDSALYLCASSFGPRGDREDEQYFGPGTRLTVT.

This clonotype was detected ten times or more. This chain's CDR3 is CASSAPVSGVETQYF. The DNA of the CDR3 is TGTGCCAGCAGCGCACCTGTTAGCGGGGTAGAGACCCAGTACTTC. V is TRBV12-3 or TRBV12-4 and J is TRBJ2-5; 8 nucleotides align to TRBD2. This CDR3 is 15 amino acids long. Trimming removed 6 bases from V and 4 bases from J; junction bases left unmatched: 10.

V is TRBV7-9 and J is TRBJ1-5, with TRBD1 matching over 9 bases. V lost 5 bases and J lost 5; bases outside the gene matches: 7. The CDR3 has 15 residues. Germline CDR1 SEHNR, CDR2 FQNEAQ (reference sequence). The CDR3 spells CASSLTGGEDQPQHF. The CDR3 DNA reads as TGTGCCAGCAGCCTGACAGGGGGGGAGGATCAGCCCCAGCATTTT.

This clonotype occurred a few times. The chain uses TRBV28 and TRBJ2-5; TRBD1 matches at 7 bases. The V gene's germline CDR1 is MDHEN and CDR2 SYDVKM. The CDR3 loop spans 14 amino acids. The J segment lost 5 bases and the V segment lost 5 bases, leaving 8 bases of the junction unmatched. CDR3 region: CASSIGGRQETQYF. The CDR3 nucleotides are TGTGCCAGCAGTATAGGGGGCCGTCAGGAGACCCAGTACTTC. The full variable domain, in which reference TRBV28 and TRBJ2-5 provide the parts outside the CDR3, is DVKVTQSSRYLVKRTGEKVFLECVQDMDHENMFWYRQDPGLGLRLIYFSYDVKMKEKGDIPEGYSVSREKKERFSLILESASTNQTSMYLCASSIGGRQETQYFGPGTRLLVL.

The chain links TRBV24-1 to TRBJ2-1; 8 bases agree with TRBD2. CDR1 and CDR2 from the germline V gene are KGHDR and SFDVKD. Trimming at V came to 3 bases and at J to 3 bases, leaving 3 bases not matched to a gene. The CDR3 contains 15 residues. CDR3 loop: CATSDLRGDYNEQFF. The DNA of the CDR3 is TGTGCCACCAGTGATCTGCGGGGGGACTACAATGAGCAGTTCTTC.

J is TRBJ2-1 and V is TRBV5-1; D remains ambiguous. Trimming removed 2 bases at V and 4 bases at J, with 10 bases between. The CDR3 has 14 residues. Germline CDR1 reads SGHRS; CDR2 reads YFSETQ. CDR3 coding DNA: TGCGCCAGCAGCTTTTCGGACCCATACAATGAGCAGTTCTTC. Protein sequence: CASSFSDPYNEQFF.

This clonotype came up many times. The V and J genes are TRBV12-3 or TRBV12-4 and TRBJ2-4, with D maybe TRBD1 (5 bases). The CDR3 is 15 amino acids. Trimming left V 5 bases short and J 0 bases short, with 11 bases between. Written as DNA, the CDR3 is TGTGCCAGCAGTCCTGACAGACTAGCCAAAAACATTCAGTACTTC. Amino acids: CASSPDRLAKNIQYF.

This clonotype has just a few counts. This chain links TRBV10-3 with TRBJ2-7, with a possible D match to TRBD1 (7 bases). The CDR3 spans 15 residues. Trimming left V 3 bases short and J 6 bases short, with 18 bases between. Germline-derived CDR1 and CDR2 are ENHRY and SYGVKD. In DNA form, the CDR3 reads TGTGCCATCAGTGACCCCGGGTCAGGGGGAGGCGAGCAGTACTTC. Protein product: CAISDPGSGGGEQYF.

The chain carries TRBV6-1 and TRBJ1-4, with 8 positions matching TRBD1. Germline V gene data show CDR1 as MNHNS and CDR2 as SASEGT. The CDR3 has 16 amino acids. Losses at the gene ends were 5 bases for V and 5 bases for J; bases not matched to a gene: 10. The CDR3, as DNA: TGTGCCAGCAGTCTCCGGACAGGGCTAATGAATGAAAAACTGTTTTTT. Protein sequence: CASSLRTGLMNEKLFF.

This clonotype was seen a few times. This chain connects TRBV20-1 to TRBJ2-1, with 7 positions matching TRBD1. The CDR3 runs to 14 residues. The V gene's germline CDR1 is DFQATT and CDR2 SNEGSKA (reference sequence). V trimming: 4 bases; J trimming: 3 bases; junction bases outside the gene matches: 6. In DNA form, the CDR3 reads TGCAGTGCTAACACAGGGGCCTACTACAATGAGCAGTTCTTC. It is translated as CSANTGAYYNEQFF.

The table lists this clonotype with a few counts. This rearrangement joins TRBV20-1 to TRBJ2-7; maybe TRBD1 (7 bases). V was pared by 3 bases and J by 0 bases, with 12 bases between. From germline, CDR1 is DFQATT and CDR2 SNEGSKA (reference sequence). CDR3 length: 14 residues. CDR3: CSASRGAFSYEQYF. The CDR3 nucleotides read TGCAGTGCTAGCAGGGGGGCATTCTCCTACGAGCAGTACTTC.

This clonotype was observed a handful of times. The rearrangement uses TRBV12-3 or TRBV12-4 and TRBJ2-1; TRBD2 might be the D (7 bases). Between the trimmed V and J ends, which lost 6 bases and 3 bases, there was a span of 9 bases. The CDR3 is 13 amino acids. CDR3: CASRRGGYNEQFF. CDR3 DNA sequence: TGTGCCAGCAGGAGGGGGGGCTACAATGAGCAGTTCTTC.

This clonotype was counted many times. The V call is TRBV20-1, the J call TRBJ2-7, with 12 bases lining up with TRBD1. V dropped 6 bases and J dropped 4; count of bases not matched to a gene: 4. CDR3 length: 13 residues. Germline V gives CDR1 DFQATT, CDR2 SNEGSKA (reference sequence). The CDR3 spells CSAGTGGAYEQYF. The CDR3 DNA sequence: TGCAGTGCAGGGACAGGGGGCGCATACGAGCAGTACTTC.

This clonotype appeared many times. The rearrangement links TRBV7-2 to TRBJ1-3; D perhaps matches TRBD1 (5 bases). CDR3 length: 15 residues. V was shortened by 0 bases and J by 0 bases, with 6 bases between the two germline ends. Germline-derived CDR1 and CDR2 are SGHTA and FQGNSA. The CDR3 nucleotides are TGTGCCAGCAGCTTAGCGAGGGGCTCTGGAAACACCATATATTTT. Translating it yields CASSLARGSGNTIYF.

V is TRBV15 and J is TRBJ2-3; D is uncertain. The V and J ends lost 0 bases and 6 bases respectively, with 19 bases between them. The CDR3 spans 17 residues. Germline V CDR1 and CDR2: LNHNV, YYDKDF (reference sequence). CDR3 bases: TGTGCCACCAGCAGAGATTCCTTCCCCCCGCCCCCCGATACGCAGTATTTT. Its protein is CATSRDSFPPPPDTQYF.

This clonotype has a count of ten or more. The chain joins TRBV25-1 to TRBJ2-2; D gene unclear. The CDR3 has 14 amino acids. Germline V lookup: CDR1 MGHDK, CDR2 SYGVNS. Between the trimmed V and J ends, which lost 6 bases and 5 bases, there was a span of 13 bases. The CDR3: CASRETGQTGELFF. As DNA, the CDR3 is TGTGCCAGCAGGGAGACGGGCCAAACCGGGGAGCTGTTTTTT. The variable domain in full, completed from reference TRBV25-1 and TRBJ2-2, reads EADIYQTPRYLVIGTGKKITLECSQTMGHDKMYWYQQDPGMELHLIHYSYGVNSTEKGDLSSESTVSRIRTEHFPLTLESARPSHTSQYLCASRETGQTGELFFGEGSRLTVL.

The chain joins TRBV12-3 or TRBV12-4 to TRBJ2-2, with a possible D match to TRBD2 (6 bases). V lost 1 base and J lost 5, with 11 bases in between. The CDR3 contains 15 residues. In DNA, the CDR3 is TGTGCCAGCAGTTTAGGGGCGGGATGGACCGGGGAGCTGTTTTTT. This gives the protein CASSLGAGWTGELFF.

This clonotype was counted a few times. The rearrangement uses TRBV5-1 and TRBJ1-2, with D tentatively TRBD1 (5 bases). The germline V gene has CDR1 SGHRS and CDR2 YFSETQ. The CDR3 consists of 13 residues. With 0 bases removed from V and 8 bases from J, the gap between germline ends came to 11 bases. CDR3 DNA: TGCGCCAGCAGCTTGGGTGACCAGGGAGGCTACACCTTC. Translating gives CASSLGDQGGYTF.

This clonotype occurred a few times. The gene calls are TRBV6-2 or TRBV6-3 and TRBJ2-1, with 10 positions matching TRBD2. The J segment lost 0 bases and the V segment lost 7 bases, leaving 9 bases of the junction unmatched. This CDR3 comprises 17 residues. Germline lookup yields CDR1 MNHEY and CDR2 SVGEGT. CDR3 coding DNA: TGTGCCAGCACCCAAGCGGGGGGGGGCAGCTCCTACAATGAGCAGTTCTTC. Translated: CASTQAGGGSSYNEQFF.